These 18 T cell receptor beta chains share one sample of origin, sequenced in a study of T cells after somatic rescue of genetic block. Libraries were prepared by immunoSEQ multiplex PCR; TCRdb keeps only in-frame clonotypes and omits some of them. The data hold about 13,000 clones, with 65% to 85% observed a single time. Sequencing input: peripheral blood mononuclear cells (PBMCs). The receptor set was obtained from a boy aged 5-17 years.

CDR3 sequence: CASSLLGQGGEKLFF. The CDR3 region has the DNA TGTGCCAGCAGCTTGTTGGGACAGGGAGGTGAAAAACTGTTTTTT. This chain links TRBV5-4 with TRBJ1-4; 9 nucleotides agree with TRBD1. The CDR3 is 15 amino acids. Germline V gives CDR1 SGHNT, CDR2 YYREEE (reference sequence). V was clipped by 1 base and J by 7 bases; unmatched bases: 5. Complete variable domain (other parts from reference TRBV5-4 and TRBJ1-4): ETGVTQSPTHLIKTRGQQVTLRCSSQSGHNTVSWYQQALGQGPQFIFQYYREEENGRGNFPPRFSGLQFPNYSSELNVNALELDDSALYLCASSLLGQGGEKLFFGSGTQLSVL.

This rearrangement joins TRBV27 to TRBJ2-3; no clear D gene. This CDR3 spans 13 amino acids. Germline CDR1 reads MNHEY; CDR2 reads SMNVEV (reference sequence). Trimming stripped 6 bases from V and 2 bases from J, with 9 bases between. As DNA, the CDR3 is TGTGCCAGCAGAGGCCACCCCACAGATACGCAGTATTTT. Translated: CASRGHPTDTQYF.

The CDR3 region is CASSYSSGGPTEAFF. In DNA, the CDR3 is TGTGCCAGCAGTTACTCCTCGGGGGGACCGACTGAAGCTTTCTTT. This rearrangement joins TRBV6-6 to TRBJ1-1; D may be TRBD1 (5 bases). The CDR3 sequence is 15 residues long. Germline-derived CDR1 and CDR2 are MNHNY and SVGAGI (reference sequence). V was clipped by 0 bases and J by 5 bases, with 13 bases between them.

The V gene is TRBV19, the J gene TRBJ2-5, with D perhaps TRBD1 or TRBD2 (5 bases each). V shed 6 bases and J shed 5 bases, with 13 bases lying between them. From germline, CDR1 is LNHDA and CDR2 SQIVND (reference sequence). This CDR3 is 13 amino acids long. The CDR3 DNA sequence: TGTGCCAGTAGGGGTGGGGGAAGGGAGACCCAGTACTTC. Translated, it gives CASRGGGRETQYF.

This sequence joins TRBV21-1 and TRBJ1-1. TRBV21-1 is assigned pseudogene status. The CDR3 loop spans 15 amino acids. Here the CDR3 reads CASSPWGALNTEAFF. Written as DNA, the CDR3 is TGTGCCAGCAGTCCCTGGGGGGCTCTGAACACTGAAGCTTTCTTT.

This clone was observed a few times. V and J are TRBV18 and TRBJ1-2; D may be TRBD1 (6 bases). This CDR3 has 15 amino acids. Trimming removed 1 base from V and 1 base from J, with 10 bases in between. Germline values: CDR1 KGHSH, CDR2 LQKENI. The CDR3 here is CASSPRGLLNYGYTF. The CDR3 DNA reads as TGTGCCAGCTCACCACGGGGGCTGCTTAACTATGGCTACACCTTC.

This clone occurred a few times. The chain uses TRBV29-1 and TRBJ2-3; D might be TRBD1 (5 bases). Trimming removed 4 bases from V and 4 bases from J, with 9 bases in between. The CDR3 extends over 12 amino acids. The germline CDR1 and CDR2 sequences are SQVTM and ANQGSEA. CDR3 bases: TGCAGCGTTGGGTGGGGCCCAGATACGCAGTATTTT. This gives the protein CSVGWGPDTQYF.

The chain joins TRBV5-1 to TRBJ2-7; the D call may be TRBD1 or TRBD2 (7 bases each). CDR3 size: 17 residues. Germline lookup yields CDR1 SGHRS and CDR2 YFSETQ. The germline V and J ends were trimmed by 2 bases and 4 bases, with 22 bases remaining between them. CDR3 bases: TGCGCCAGCAGCTTTAGGGGCCAGGGGGAGGGCCGATACGAGCAGTACTTC. Protein product: CASSFRGQGEGRYEQYF.

By share of the sample, this clone is medium-sized (0.01 to 0.1%). J is TRBJ2-1 and V is TRBV19; D call uncertain. Germline assignment: CDR1 LNHDA and CDR2 SQIVND (reference sequence). This CDR3 has 18 amino acids. The V gene lost 0 bases and the J gene lost 3 bases, with 18 bases spanning the gap. CDR3 nucleotide sequence: TGTGCCAGTAGTATAGACCGGACCCCGCCGCCCGTCTACAATGAGCAGTTCTTC. Translation gives CASSIDRTPPPVYNEQFF.

The V call is TRBV27, the J call TRBJ2-3; D tentatively reads TRBD1 or TRBD2 (6 bases each). V lost 6 bases, J lost 0 bases, and 16 bases lay in between. Germline CDR1 MNHEY, CDR2 SMNVEV (reference sequence). This CDR3 has 16 amino acids. Here the CDR3 DNA reads TGTGCCAGCAGACCCACGGGGGCCCCTAGCACAGATACGCAGTATTTT. It specifies CASRPTGAPSTDTQYF.

This chain uses TRBV18 with TRBJ2-6; no clear D gene. Germline V lookup: CDR1 KGHSH, CDR2 LQKENI. V lost 8 bases and J lost 1, with 12 bases in between. This CDR3 spans 15 amino acids. The CDR3 sequence is CASLRVRSGANVLTF. The CDR3 DNA sequence: TGTGCCAGCCTCCGGGTAAGATCTGGGGCCAACGTCCTGACTTTC.

The chain combines TRBV7-2 with TRBJ2-1; 10 positions agree with TRBD2. V trimming: 5 bases; J trimming: 6 bases; junction bases outside the gene matches: 16. Looked up from germline, CDR1 is SGHTA and CDR2 is FQGNSA. CDR3 length: 18 residues. CDR3 region: CASSGWALAGEDLNEQFF. The CDR3 DNA reads as TGTGCCAGCAGCGGTTGGGCTCTAGCGGGAGAAGATCTCAATGAGCAGTTCTTC.

This clone is labeled medium-sized. The V and J genes are TRBV6-5 and TRBJ1-5, with a weak D call TRBD1 (6 bases). V was trimmed by 8 bases and J by 0 bases, leaving 14 bases between them. Germline V gene sequence: CDR1 MNHEY, CDR2 SVGAGI. The CDR3 covers 15 residues. The CDR3 reads CASPAGVYSNQPQHF. The CDR3 DNA is TGTGCCAGCCCAGCAGGGGTCTATAGCAATCAGCCCCAGCATTTT.

The V and J genes are TRBV7-2 and TRBJ1-2; D is possibly TRBD1 (5 bases). The germline gives CDR1 SGHTA, CDR2 FQGNSA. The ends were cut back, 8 bases at V and 8 bases at J, with 12 bases in the middle. The CDR3 spans 11 residues. The CDR3 spells CASGGSGGYTF. CDR3 coding DNA: TGTGCCAGCGGGGGGTCGGGAGGCTACACCTTC.

CDR3 sequence (DNA): TGTGCCAGCAGCTTCCCCAGCGTTAACTATGGCTACACCTTC. Protein sequence: CASSFPSVNYGYTF. The chain couples TRBV5-6 to TRBJ1-2, with D unresolved. CDR3 length equals 14 residues. The germline CDR1 and CDR2 sequences are SGHDT and YYEEEE. The germline V and J ends were trimmed by 2 bases and 1 base, with 9 bases remaining between them.

CDR3 residues: CASSRGLAGAIEQYF. In DNA, the CDR3 is TGTGCCAGCAGCCGGGGACTAGCGGGAGCCATCGAGCAGTACTTC. The J gene is TRBJ2-7, the V gene TRBV14; TRBD2 matches 14 bases. CDR1 and CDR2 (germline): SGHDN, FVKESK. J gave up 6 bases and V 4 bases, and 5 bases lay outside the gene matches. The CDR3 is made up of 15 amino acids.

The chain uses TRBV7-2 and TRBJ1-2, with D possibly being TRBD1 (5 bases). This CDR3 is built from 15 residues. Germline loops: CDR1 SGHTA, CDR2 FQGNSA. V was pared by 1 base and J by 0 bases, with 9 bases between. The CDR3 DNA follows: TGTGCCAGCAGCTTAGTTCAGGGTTCTAACTATGGCTACACCTTC. Translated, it gives CASSLVQGSNYGYTF.

This chain joins TRBV11-1 and TRBJ2-2; 7 bases are shared with TRBD1. Germline values: CDR1 SGHAT, CDR2 FQDESV (reference sequence). The V gene end was trimmed by 5 bases and the J gene end by 4 bases; junction bases not matched to a gene: 7. The CDR3 loop spans 15 amino acids. CDR3 sequence reads: CASSLGGAFTGELFF. In DNA, the CDR3 is TGTGCCAGCAGCCTAGGGGGCGCCTTCACCGGGGAGCTGTTTTTT.